A selection of T cell receptor beta chains follows, all from one sample in a study of T cells in Graves' hyperthyroidism and ophthalmopathy. TCRdb fed the multiplex PCR reads into MiXCR, producing one record per CDR3 protein. Here the sample spans approximately 640,000 distinct CDR3 sequences, 15% to 20% being singletons. The sequencing input was blood. The receptors originated from a man aged 50 to 60 with Graves' hyperthyroidism. The CDR3 runs from the conserved cysteine through the conserved F or W.

v_call: TRBV12-3/TRBV12-4
j_call: TRBJ2-5
cdr3_aa: CASRRQGIVETQYF

v_call: TRBV20-1
j_call: TRBJ2-1
cdr3_aa: CSAILWAGESYNEQFF

v_call: TRBV24-1
j_call: TRBJ1-1
cdr3_aa: CATRSTGGLDEAFF

v_call: TRBV27
j_call: TRBJ1-5
cdr3_aa: CASSGVNSNQPQHF

v_call: TRBV7-2
j_call: TRBJ2-5
cdr3_aa: CASSSRDRGQETQYF

v_call: TRBV3-1
j_call: TRBJ2-1
cdr3_aa: CASSQRYEQFF

v_call: TRBV12-3/TRBV12-4
j_call: TRBJ1-4
cdr3_aa: CASSSPSGVPNEKLFF

v_call: TRBV2
j_call: TRBJ1-5
cdr3_aa: CASQGGTGNQPQHF

v_call: TRBV5-5
j_call: TRBJ1-1
cdr3_aa: CASSFIENTEAFF

v_call: TRBV27
j_call: TRBJ2-1
cdr3_aa: CASSLLGEYNEQFF

v_call: TRBV2
j_call: TRBJ2-1
cdr3_aa: CASSDEVGGSSYNEQFF

v_call: TRBV28
j_call: TRBJ1-1
cdr3_aa: CASTTAAVLNTEAFF

v_call: TRBV6-2/TRBV6-3
j_call: TRBJ2-1
cdr3_aa: CASSPSYRGRNEQFF

v_call: TRBV2
j_call: TRBJ2-1
cdr3_aa: CASSRTGQGIYNEQFF

v_call: TRBV14
j_call: TRBJ2-7
cdr3_aa: CASSQLRAEQYF

v_call: TRBV24-1
j_call: TRBJ1-2
cdr3_aa: CATSDASGTGKDYGYTF

v_call: TRBV12-3/TRBV12-4
j_call: TRBJ1-1
cdr3_aa: CASSSRVTEAFF

v_call: TRBV6-1
j_call: TRBJ2-5
cdr3_aa: CASSEARFRKETQYF

v_call: TRBV7-4
j_call: TRBJ2-7
cdr3_aa: CASSPGLGTSGMLFYEQYF

v_call: TRBV19
j_call: TRBJ2-1
cdr3_aa: CASSALRGAGEQFF

v_call: TRBV29-1
j_call: TRBJ1-5
cdr3_aa: CSVGVGNSNQPQHF

v_call: TRBV20-1
j_call: TRBJ2-5
cdr3_aa: CSAIDAYQETQYF

v_call: TRBV19
j_call: TRBJ1-5
cdr3_aa: CASSRGPGQGNISNQPQHF

v_call: TRBV6-6
j_call: TRBJ2-5
cdr3_aa: CASSYSWGSHQETQYF

v_call: TRBV11-2
j_call: TRBJ2-7
cdr3_aa: CASLGEDPTSGLSHEQYF

v_call: TRBV5-1
j_call: TRBJ2-3
cdr3_aa: CASSFLGTDTQYF

v_call: TRBV29-1
j_call: TRBJ1-2
cdr3_aa: CSGRDSYGYTF

v_call: TRBV6-2/TRBV6-3
j_call: TRBJ1-1
cdr3_aa: CASSYGRNTEAFF

v_call: TRBV7-9
j_call: TRBJ1-5
cdr3_aa: CASSSSKTSNQPQHF

v_call: TRBV14
j_call: TRBJ2-3
cdr3_aa: CASSGGIRTQYF

v_call: TRBV7-2
j_call: TRBJ1-1
cdr3_aa: CASSPRTRGNTEAFF

v_call: TRBV29-1
j_call: TRBJ2-7
cdr3_aa: CSVEEDPRSSRSSYEQYF

v_call: TRBV7-9
j_call: TRBJ2-1
cdr3_aa: CASSEGLLYNEQFF

v_call: TRBV6-5
j_call: TRBJ2-7
cdr3_aa: CASSYGVRTYEQYF

v_call: TRBV19
j_call: TRBJ2-1
cdr3_aa: CASSWMGSYNEQFF

v_call: TRBV19
j_call: TRBJ2-3
cdr3_aa: CASRKGGQWPDTQYF

v_call: TRBV20-1
j_call: TRBJ2-7
cdr3_aa: CSASDYGQGASYEQYF

v_call: TRBV28
j_call: TRBJ2-7
cdr3_aa: CASSDHTGYSYEQYF

v_call: TRBV5-1
j_call: TRBJ1-1
cdr3_aa: CASSLGNDRPAFF

v_call: TRBV6-1
j_call: TRBJ1-1
cdr3_aa: CASSESWTVNTEAFF

v_call: TRBV27
j_call: TRBJ2-5
cdr3_aa: CASSRDRVGETQYF

v_call: TRBV5-5
j_call: TRBJ2-1
cdr3_aa: CASSLMRGSYYNEQFF

v_call: TRBV11-2
j_call: TRBJ2-5
cdr3_aa: CASSLEYWSSQETQYF

v_call: TRBV19
j_call: TRBJ2-7
cdr3_aa: CATSQSGGAYEQYF

v_call: TRBV20-1
j_call: TRBJ1-1
cdr3_aa: CSARGPGQKMNTEAFF

v_call: TRBV5-1
j_call: TRBJ2-1
cdr3_aa: CASRTLAGGPPSSYNEQFF

v_call: TRBV12-3/TRBV12-4
j_call: TRBJ2-7
cdr3_aa: CASRPRQGSHEQYF

v_call: TRBV12-3/TRBV12-4
j_call: TRBJ1-1
cdr3_aa: CASTRGSGAEAFF

v_call: TRBV2
j_call: TRBJ2-1
cdr3_aa: CASSWRGDSYNEQFF

v_call: TRBV20-1
j_call: TRBJ2-3
cdr3_aa: CSAPLGGGTDTQYF

v_call: TRBV19
j_call: TRBJ2-2
cdr3_aa: CASSIGQGAPTGELFF

v_call: TRBV29-1
j_call: TRBJ1-6
cdr3_aa: CSVDLGDNSPLHF